Described below is a single TCR beta chain sequence and its context. The data derive from a study of T cell changes during pregnancy in multiple sclerosis. The repertoire was sequenced with immunoSEQ multiplex PCR; TCRdb's copy has only in-frame clones and lacks some. Seen here are 80,000 or so clones, 92% observed once, and the top ten hold over 1.1%. The CDR3 totals 14 residues. Trimming removed 1 base at V and 1 base at J, with 8 bases between. The genes are TRBV5-3 and TRBJ1-1, with D unclear. TRBV5-3 is sorted into the ORF group, with uncertain function. The sample here was peripheral blood, taken before pregnancy. This receptor was identified in a female donor with multiple sclerosis, enrolled in a pregnancy study. CDR3 loop: CARSLPLGNTEAFF. In DNA form, the CDR3 reads TGTGCCAGAAGCTTGCCCCTCGGGAACACTGAAGCTTTCTTT.